The 24 T cell receptor beta chains presented below share a single source sample, sequenced in a study of vaccination and CD4 T cells after COVID-19. Their recognized antigens are unknown. Described treatment: approximately 9-day PBMC culture with coronavirus spike peptide pools or control peptides (ViraFEST assay). Cultured CD4+ T-cell DNA underwent Oncomine TCR Beta short-read sequencing. TCRdb used MiXCR to reprocess the PCR reads, holding one entry per CDR3 protein. The sample yields roughly 12,000 distinct CDR3 sequences, around a third seen once. The sample here was CD4+ T cells from blood, cultured in vitro, taken before SARS-CoV-2 vaccination. The origin of the receptors is a human donor who received a COVID-19 vaccine.

Only a few counts were recorded for this clonotype. The genes are TRBV7-9 and TRBJ1-2; D may be TRBD1 (5 bases). The germline V gene encodes CDR1 SEHNR and CDR2 FQNEAQ (reference sequence). V was clipped by 4 bases and J by 7 bases, with 16 bases between them. This CDR3 contains 14 residues. CDR3 bases: TGTGCCAGCAGCTCGAATGGGCCTAGGGGTGGCTACACCTTC. As protein: CASSSNGPRGGYTF.

This clonotype has just a few counts. The chain combines TRBV9 with TRBJ2-3, with TRBD2 matching 9 bases. V dropped 4 bases and J dropped 6; count of bases not matched to a gene: 9. Germline V lookup: CDR1 SGDLS, CDR2 YYNGEE. The length of the CDR3 is 15 residues. This CDR3 is CASSPQAGGLDTQYF. CDR3 bases: TGTGCCAGCAGCCCCCAGGCGGGGGGGCTCGATACGCAGTATTTT.

This clonotype appeared a few times. The chain has TRBV27 and TRBJ1-6; D gene ambiguous. Trimming stripped 6 bases from V and 3 bases from J, with 12 bases between. CDR3 length equals 15 residues. Germline assignment: CDR1 MNHEY and CDR2 SMNVEV (reference sequence). The CDR3 here is CASSHDKFYNSPLHF. The CDR3 nucleotides read TGTGCCAGCAGCCATGACAAGTTCTATAATTCACCCCTCCACTTT.

This chain joins TRBV6-1 and TRBJ1-3, with no clear D. This CDR3 contains 12 residues. V was pared by 7 bases and J by 6 bases, with 10 bases between. Germline values: CDR1 MNHNS, CDR2 SASEGT. The CDR3 DNA reads TGTGCCAGCAAAGGATGGGAAAACACCATATATTTT. It yields the protein CASKGWENTIYF.

The table lists this clonotype with a count of one. The V gene is TRBV7-9, the J gene TRBJ2-1, with 8 bases fitting TRBD2. The CDR3 is 14 amino acids. V lost 5 bases, J lost 8 bases, and 8 bases stayed unmatched. Germline V lookup: CDR1 SEHNR, CDR2 FQNEAQ (reference sequence). The CDR3 protein is CASSTGLGVYEQFF. The CDR3 region has the DNA TGTGCCAGCAGCACGGGACTAGGGGTTTATGAGCAGTTCTTC.

This chain joins TRBV19 and TRBJ1-2; 11 bases agree with TRBD1. The CDR3 has 14 residues. Unmatched junction bases numbered 3, after V lost 7 bases and J lost 2 bases. Germline values: CDR1 LNHDA, CDR2 SQIVND (reference sequence). The CDR3 DNA follows: TGTGCCAGTACCGGGGACAGGGGGAACTATGGCTACACCTTC. Residues: CASTGDRGNYGYTF.

This clonotype was seen a handful of times. V gene TRBV7-2 combines with J gene TRBJ2-3; 7 positions agree with TRBD1. The CDR3 sequence is 16 residues long. Trimming cost V 1 base and J 0 bases; bases outside gene matches: 4. Germline V gives CDR1 SGHTA, CDR2 FQGNSA. Written as DNA, the CDR3 is TGTGCCAGCAGCTTAGGTCAGGGGGTTAGCACAGATACGCAGTATTTT. Translated: CASSLGQGVSTDTQYF. Looking up the rest from reference TRBV7-2 and TRBJ2-3 gives the full variable domain: GAGVSQSPSNKVTEKGKDVELRCDPISGHTALYWYRQSLGQGLEFLIYFQGNSAPDKSGLPSDRFSAERTGGSVSTLTIQRTQQEDSAVYLCASSLGQGVSTDTQYFGPGTRLTVL.

This chain links TRBV12-5 with TRBJ2-1, with D possibly being TRBD1 (5 bases). The CDR3 extends over 14 amino acids. Germline V gene sequence: CDR1 LGHNT, CDR2 FRNRAP. Trimming shortened V by 3 bases and J by 4 bases, and 10 bases separated the two germline ends. CDR3: CASGFGDSYNEQFF. In DNA, the CDR3 is TGTGCTAGTGGTTTTGGCGACAGTTACAATGAGCAGTTCTTC.

This rearrangement joins TRBV2 to TRBJ2-7, with TRBD1 matching 9 bases. Germline V CDR1 and CDR2: SNHLY, FYNNEI. The V segment lost 7 bases and the J segment 1 base; nucleotides outside the gene matches: 8. CDR3 length: 15 residues. Here the CDR3 DNA reads TGTGCCAGCACCCAGGGGGACAGGGTTTCCTACGAGCAGTACTTC. Its protein is CASTQGDRVSYEQYF.

The rearrangement links TRBV2 to TRBJ2-5, with 10 nucleotides matching TRBD1. The J segment lost 8 bases and the V segment lost 7 bases, leaving 25 bases of the junction unmatched. Germline V gene sequence: CDR1 SNHLY, CDR2 FYNNEI. This CDR3 is built from 19 residues. The CDR3 coding sequence is TGTGCCAGCACCCCTCCTTCCGGGACAGGGGTTGTACGAAGAATAACCCAGTACTTC. It translates to CASTPPSGTGVVRRITQYF.

The genes are TRBV7-2 and TRBJ2-3; possible D gene TRBD2, 7 bases. Germline V gene lookup returns CDR1 SGHTA and CDR2 FQGNSA. Trimming stripped 1 base from V and 0 bases from J, with 20 bases between. The CDR3 extends over 19 amino acids. CDR3 nucleotide sequence: TGTGCCAGCAGCTTAGGGGGGGGGCCCCCCCTAACTAGCACAGATACGCAGTATTTT. It yields the protein CASSLGGGPPLTSTDTQYF.

Judged by abundance, this clonotype is medium-sized. This chain uses TRBV20-1 with TRBJ2-3; 12 bases map to TRBD2. V was pared by 2 bases and J by 4 bases, with 4 bases of the junction left unmatched. The V gene's germline CDR1 is DFQATT and CDR2 SNEGSKA (reference sequence). This CDR3 comprises 15 residues. CDR3 in DNA: TGCAGTGCTAGATATTCTAGCGGGGGGGCAGATACGCAGTATTTT. Encoded protein: CSARYSSGGADTQYF.

About this clonotype itself: At one boundary the junction diverges from the germline segment, which might be a read error. The chain couples TRBV6-5 to TRBJ2-5; 12 nucleotides line up with TRBD2. The CDR3 runs to 17 residues. The germline V gene has CDR1 MNHEY and CDR2 SVGAGI. CDR3 nucleotides: TGTTCCAGCAGTTACAAGTCTAGCGGGGGGGCCTCGCAGACCCAGTACTTC. Protein sequence: CSSSYKSSGGASQTQYF.

This clonotype was seen only a few times. The chain employs TRBV15 and TRBJ1-5, with D perhaps TRBD1 (5 bases). This CDR3 is built from 16 residues. V lost 0 bases and J 1 base, leaving 10 bases between the germline ends. CDR1 is LNHNV and CDR2 is YYDKDF in the germline V gene (reference sequence). The CDR3 spells CATSREISGSNQPQHF. CDR3 coding DNA: TGTGCCACCAGCAGAGAGATATCAGGGAGCAATCAGCCCCAGCATTTT.

In this sample, this clonotype turned up a few times. The chain joins TRBV19 to TRBJ1-5, with 7 nucleotides matching TRBD1. V was clipped by 7 bases and J by 6 bases; unmatched bases: 9. The CDR3 runs 14 residues. Per the germline V gene, CDR1 is LNHDA and CDR2 is SQIVND (reference sequence). This chain's CDR3 is CASTGTARGQPQHF. CDR3 in DNA: TGTGCCAGTACTGGGACAGCCCGGGGTCAGCCCCAGCATTTT.

This chain links TRBV5-4 with TRBJ2-5, with D possibly matching TRBD1 (6 bases). Germline CDR1 reads SGHNT; CDR2 reads YYREEE (reference sequence). V lost 4 bases, J lost 4 bases, and 20 bases lay in between. This CDR3 region has 16 residues. This chain's CDR3 is CASSMGHQTRRETQYF. The CDR3 DNA is TGTGCCAGCAGCATGGGACACCAAACTCGACGAGAGACCCAGTACTTC.

This clonotype came up a few times. V gene TRBV7-8 combines with J gene TRBJ1-5; D may be TRBD1 (6 bases). Germline V CDR1 and CDR2: SGHVS, FQNEAQ. The CDR3 covers 15 residues. The ends were cut back, 3 bases at V and 0 bases at J, with 9 bases in the middle. The CDR3 reads CASSFGTTSNQPQHF. CDR3 sequence (DNA): TGTGCCAGCAGCTTTGGGACAACTAGCAATCAGCCCCAGCATTTT.

The V and J genes are TRBV20-1 and TRBJ1-1, with 8 positions matching TRBD1. CDR1 DFQATT and CDR2 SNEGSKA come from the germline V gene (reference sequence). The CDR3 runs to 15 residues. The V gene end was trimmed by 0 bases and the J gene end by 1 base; junction bases not matched to a gene: 4. CDR3 sequence: CSARDLGQENTEAFF. The CDR3, as DNA: TGCAGTGCTAGAGACCTGGGACAGGAGAACACTGAAGCTTTCTTT.

The chain links TRBV12-3 or TRBV12-4 to TRBJ1-4, with D possibly being TRBD1 (5 bases). This CDR3 is built from 14 residues. V was shortened by 7 bases and J by 5 bases, with 14 bases between the two germline ends. This chain's CDR3 is CASTPNRRNEKLFF. CDR3 in DNA: TGTGCCAGCACCCCGAACAGGAGGAATGAAAAACTGTTTTTT.

The sample holds a few counts of this clonotype. The chain uses TRBV2 and TRBJ1-2; 11 bases map to TRBD1. The V and J ends lost 9 bases and 1 base, in that order; junction bases with no gene match: 4. Germline assignment: CDR1 SNHLY and CDR2 FYNNEI. The CDR3 extends over 14 amino acids. The CDR3 here is CARRGQGGNYGYTF. The CDR3 DNA reads as TGTGCCAGGAGGGGACAGGGGGGTAACTATGGCTACACCTTC.

In its sample, this clonotype was seen a few times. The J gene is TRBJ1-5, the V gene TRBV19; TRBD1 agrees at 12 bases. Germline V gene lookup returns CDR1 LNHDA and CDR2 SQIVND (reference sequence). Trimming removed 7 bases from V and 7 bases from J; junction bases left unmatched: 8. The CDR3 consists of 15 residues. CDR3 nucleotide sequence: TGTGCCAGTACTCCCGGGACAGGGGGCGAGCAGCCCCAGCATTTT. This gives the protein CASTPGTGGEQPQHF.

This clonotype was counted between two and nine times. The chain couples TRBV30 to TRBJ2-2; D is uncertain. Trimming removed 2 bases from V and 4 bases from J, with 11 bases in between. CDR3 length: 14 amino acids. Germline V lookup: CDR1 GTSNPN, CDR2 SVGIG (reference sequence). CDR3 coding DNA: TGTGCCTGGAGTAATCCCGGATCCACCGGGGAGCTGTTTTTT. It specifies CAWSNPGSTGELFF.

The table lists this clonotype with a few counts. The chain couples TRBV6-4 to TRBJ2-3; 8 nucleotides match TRBD2. The ends lost 3 bases at V and 1 base at J; junction bases unmatched: 3. The germline gives CDR1 MRHNA, CDR2 SNTAGT. The CDR3 has 15 amino acids. CDR3: CASSDTGGGTDTQYF. The CDR3 bases are TGTGCCAGCAGTGATACGGGGGGGGGCACAGATACGCAGTATTTT.

This clonotype showed up just a few times. This chain links TRBV19 with TRBJ1-2, with 7 bases identical to TRBD1. Germline values: CDR1 LNHDA, CDR2 SQIVND (reference sequence). The junction had 11 bases not matched to a gene; V was cut back by 3 bases and J by 4 bases. The CDR3 runs 16 residues. The CDR3: CASSIGQDDFSYGYTF. The DNA for the CDR3 is TGTGCCAGTAGTATCGGACAGGACGATTTTAGCTATGGCTACACCTTC. The entire variable domain, with the rest obtained from reference TRBV19 and TRBJ1-2, is as follows: DGGITQSPKYLFRKEGQNVTLSCEQNLNHDAMYWYRQDPGQGLRLIYYSQIVNDFQKGDIAEGYSVSREKKESFPLTVTSAQKNPTAFYLCASSIGQDDFSYGYTFGSGTRLTVV.